This TCR beta chain came from a study of blood T cell repertoires in COVID-19. Germline assignment: CDR1 KGHDR and CDR2 SFDVKD. The V and J ends lost 6 bases and 4 bases, in that order; junction bases with no gene match: 3. The CDR3 is made up of 14 amino acids. Here immunoSEQ multiplex PCR was the method, and the copy in TCRdb shows in-frame clones only, minus some. The sample holds fewer than 300,000 clones; around 85% are singletons and the top ten take around 2.5%. Participants' reported clinical history set cohort assignment. Symptom resolution, clearance, or two negative PCRs marked donors in Cohort 3 as recovered.

V and J are TRBV24-1 and TRBJ2-2; 8 bases match TRBD1. The specimen was PBMCs or T cells enriched from blood (not recorded which). This TCR derives from a woman between 45 and 60 years old who had recovered from COVID-19. The CDR3 reads CATSRDRFTGELFF. CDR3 sequence (DNA): TGTGCCACCAGTCGGGACAGGTTCACCGGGGAGCTGTTTTTT.